This record looks at one T cell receptor beta chain sequence and its context. The sample belongs to a study of blood T cell repertoires in COVID-19. The wider study: Sites across the United States, Italy and Spain contributed samples from acute and convalescent COVID-19. Nucleic acid was either cDNA or gDNA, and it came from T cells, B-cell-depleted T cells, or PBMCs.

In the original processing: Using reference gene primer amplification, nucleated cell counts were estimated. Profiling relied on immunoSEQ multiplex PCR, and the TCRdb table lists in-frame clones only, not all of them. The DNA was the basis for D and trimming; V, J and clone size are from that table. The sample shows about 110,000 clones, approximately 88% of them seen only once. CDR3 length equals 16 residues. J lost 6 bases, V lost 2 bases, and 5 bases had no gene match. The germline gives CDR1 SGHDT, CDR2 YYEEEE. The sequence was collected from a human donor in a cohort sampled during active COVID-19. This chain uses TRBV5-6 with TRBJ2-3; the match to TRBD2 covers 14 bases. The source material was peripheral blood. CDR3 coding DNA: TGTGCCAGCAGCTTACGACTAGCGGGAGGGCGGGATACGCAGTATTTT. It translates to CASSLRLAGGRDTQYF.